This entry features one T cell receptor beta chain sequence. The target antigen is unknown. Genomic DNA of every subset was divided equally among multiple immunoSEQ plates. In the original workflow: Filtering of immunoSEQ junctional sequences could not match full-length read filtering. The table came from immunoSEQ multiplex PCR; TCRdb's copy has only in-frame clones and leaves some out. The V and J calls and clone size are taken from that table; D and trimming were inferred from the DNA. The repertoire holds around 2.1 million clones, with approximately 94% as singletons. The CDR3 loop spans 16 amino acids. Between the trimmed V and J ends, which lost 1 base and 0 bases, there was a span of 10 bases. Germline lookup yields CDR1 LGHNA and CDR2 YSLEER. The sample is drawn from a study of shared clonotypes between healthy human individuals. Positively selected for CCR7, the CD45RO-negative cells used as naive CD8 cells excluded terminally differentiated effector memory CD45RA+ cells.

Findings of the study overall: Roughly 4.6% of naive CD4 clonotypes were common to a few donors.

The V and J genes are TRBV4-3 and TRBJ2-1; D ambiguous. This clonotype originated in a man aged 18-30 years in good health. Some clones in this sample may be carry-over from other donors' samples. The sample was naive CD8+ T cells from PBMCs. Written as DNA, the CDR3 is TGCGCCAGCAGCCAAGTGGGCTGGAGCTCCTACAATGAGCAGTTCTTC. Its translation: CASSQVGWSSYNEQFF.